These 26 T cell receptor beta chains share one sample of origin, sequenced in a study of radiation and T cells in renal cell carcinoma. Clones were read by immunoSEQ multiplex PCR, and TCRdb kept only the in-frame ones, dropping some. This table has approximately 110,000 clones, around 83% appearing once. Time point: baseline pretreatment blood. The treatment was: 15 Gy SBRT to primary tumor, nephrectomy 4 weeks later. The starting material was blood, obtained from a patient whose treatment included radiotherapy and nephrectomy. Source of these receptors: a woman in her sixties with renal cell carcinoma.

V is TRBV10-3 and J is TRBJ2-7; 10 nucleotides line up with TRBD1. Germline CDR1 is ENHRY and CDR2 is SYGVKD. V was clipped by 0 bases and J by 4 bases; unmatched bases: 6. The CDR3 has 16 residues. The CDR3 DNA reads TGTGCCATCAGTGAGTCCGGAGGGGACAGGGGATACGAGCAGTACTTC. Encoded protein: CAISESGGDRGYEQYF.

The CDR3 loop is CASSPQDRGLAGANVLTF. CDR3 sequence (DNA): TGTGCCAGCAGCCCCCAGGACAGGGGGTTGGCTGGGGCCAACGTCCTGACTTTC. J is TRBJ2-6 and V is TRBV14, with 10 bases that match TRBD1. The junction had 8 bases not matched to a gene; V was cut back by 4 bases and J by 2 bases. The germline V gene encodes CDR1 SGHDN and CDR2 FVKESK. The CDR3 totals 18 residues. Together with reference TRBV14 and TRBJ2-6, the CDR3 gives the full variable domain: EAGVTQFPSHSVIEKGQTVTLRCDPISGHDNLYWYRRVMGKEIKFLLHFVKESKQDESGMPNNRFLAERTGGTYSTLKVQPAELEDSGVYFCASSPQDRGLAGANVLTFGAGSRLTVL.

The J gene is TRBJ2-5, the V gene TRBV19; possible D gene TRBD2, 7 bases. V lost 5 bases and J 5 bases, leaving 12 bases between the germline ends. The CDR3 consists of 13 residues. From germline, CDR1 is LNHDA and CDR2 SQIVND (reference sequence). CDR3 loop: CASSQRGGETQYF. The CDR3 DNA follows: TGTGCCAGTAGTCAGAGGGGGGGCGAGACCCAGTACTTC.

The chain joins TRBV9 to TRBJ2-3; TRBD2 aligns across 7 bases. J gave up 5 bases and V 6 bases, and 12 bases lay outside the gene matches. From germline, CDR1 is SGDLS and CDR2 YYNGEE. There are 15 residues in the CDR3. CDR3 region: CASNPSGGGLDTQYF. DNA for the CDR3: TGTGCCAGCAACCCGTCCGGGGGAGGGTTAGATACGCAGTATTTT.

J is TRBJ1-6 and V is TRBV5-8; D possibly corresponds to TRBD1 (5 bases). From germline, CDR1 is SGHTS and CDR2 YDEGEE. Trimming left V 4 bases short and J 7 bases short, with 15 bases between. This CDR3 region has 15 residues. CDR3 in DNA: TGTGCCAGCAGCCTGGTGCAGGGTGGAAATTCACCCCTCCACTTT. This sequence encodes CASSLVQGGNSPLHF.

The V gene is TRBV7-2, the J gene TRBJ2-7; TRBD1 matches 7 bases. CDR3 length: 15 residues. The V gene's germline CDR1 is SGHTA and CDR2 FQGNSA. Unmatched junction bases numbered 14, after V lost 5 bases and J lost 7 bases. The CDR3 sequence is CASSLQGDRKGEQYF. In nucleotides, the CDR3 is TGTGCCAGCAGCCTCCAAGGGGACAGAAAGGGTGAGCAGTACTTC.

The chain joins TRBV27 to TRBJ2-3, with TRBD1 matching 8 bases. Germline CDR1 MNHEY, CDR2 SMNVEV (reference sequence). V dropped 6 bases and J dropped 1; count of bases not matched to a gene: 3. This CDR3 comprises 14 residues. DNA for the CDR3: TGTGCCAGCAGACAGGGGGGCGGCACAGATACGCAGTATTTT. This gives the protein CASRQGGGTDTQYF.

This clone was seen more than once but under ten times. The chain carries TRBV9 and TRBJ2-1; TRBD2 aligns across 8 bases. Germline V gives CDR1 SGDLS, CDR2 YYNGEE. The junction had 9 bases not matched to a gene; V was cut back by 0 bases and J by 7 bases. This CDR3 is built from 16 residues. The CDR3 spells CASSVAWIAGWNEQFF. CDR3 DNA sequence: TGTGCCAGCAGCGTAGCTTGGATAGCGGGGTGGAATGAGCAGTTCTTC.

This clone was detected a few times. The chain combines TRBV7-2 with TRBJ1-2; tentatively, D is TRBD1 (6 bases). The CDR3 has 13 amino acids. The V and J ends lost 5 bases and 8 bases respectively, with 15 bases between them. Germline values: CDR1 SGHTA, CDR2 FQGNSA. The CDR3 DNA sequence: TGTGCCAGCAGCCCCGAGGGGGGCGGAGGCTACACCTTC. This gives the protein CASSPEGGGGYTF.

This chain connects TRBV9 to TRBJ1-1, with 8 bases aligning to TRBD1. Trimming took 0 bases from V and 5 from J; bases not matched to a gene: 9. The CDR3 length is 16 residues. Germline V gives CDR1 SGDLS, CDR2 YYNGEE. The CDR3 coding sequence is TGTGCCAGCAGCGTAGGGACAGGGTCGTGGGTGACTGAAGCTTTCTTT. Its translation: CASSVGTGSWVTEAFF.

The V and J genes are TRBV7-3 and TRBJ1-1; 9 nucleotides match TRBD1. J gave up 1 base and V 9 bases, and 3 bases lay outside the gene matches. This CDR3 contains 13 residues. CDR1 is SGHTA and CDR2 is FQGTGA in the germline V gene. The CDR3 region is CASGQGSNTEAFF. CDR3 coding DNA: TGTGCCAGTGGACAGGGGTCGAACACTGAAGCTTTCTTT.

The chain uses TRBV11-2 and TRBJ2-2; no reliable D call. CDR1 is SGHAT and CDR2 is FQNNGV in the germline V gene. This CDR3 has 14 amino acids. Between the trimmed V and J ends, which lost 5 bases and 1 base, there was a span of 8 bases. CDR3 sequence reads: CASSPLRNTGELFF. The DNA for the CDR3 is TGTGCCAGCAGCCCCTTGAGGAACACCGGGGAGCTGTTTTTT.

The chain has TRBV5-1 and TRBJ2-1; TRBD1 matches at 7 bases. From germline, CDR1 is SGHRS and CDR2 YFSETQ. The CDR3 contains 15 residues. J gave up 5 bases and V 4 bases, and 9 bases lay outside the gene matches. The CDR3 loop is CASSTSRDSHNEQFF. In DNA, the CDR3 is TGCGCCAGCAGCACAAGCCGGGACAGTCACAATGAGCAGTTCTTC.

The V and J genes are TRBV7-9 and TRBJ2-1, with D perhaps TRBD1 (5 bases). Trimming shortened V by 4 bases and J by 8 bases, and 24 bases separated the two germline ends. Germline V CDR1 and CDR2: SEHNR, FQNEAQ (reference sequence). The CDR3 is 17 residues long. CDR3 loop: CASSSVGAGPWEDEQFF. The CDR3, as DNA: TGTGCCAGCAGCTCGGTAGGGGCTGGACCGTGGGAAGATGAGCAGTTCTTC.

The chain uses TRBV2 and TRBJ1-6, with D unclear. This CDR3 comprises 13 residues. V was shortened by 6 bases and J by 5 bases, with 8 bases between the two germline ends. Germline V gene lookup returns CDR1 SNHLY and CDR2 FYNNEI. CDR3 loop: CASRGRNNSPLHF. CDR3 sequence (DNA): TGTGCCAGCAGAGGAAGGAATAATTCACCCCTCCACTTT.

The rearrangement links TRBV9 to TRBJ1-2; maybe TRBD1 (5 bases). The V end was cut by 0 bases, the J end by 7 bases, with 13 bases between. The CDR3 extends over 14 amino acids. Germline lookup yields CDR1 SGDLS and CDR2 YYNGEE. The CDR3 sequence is CASSVGGGIGGYTF. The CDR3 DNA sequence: TGTGCCAGCAGCGTAGGTGGGGGAATAGGTGGCTACACCTTC.

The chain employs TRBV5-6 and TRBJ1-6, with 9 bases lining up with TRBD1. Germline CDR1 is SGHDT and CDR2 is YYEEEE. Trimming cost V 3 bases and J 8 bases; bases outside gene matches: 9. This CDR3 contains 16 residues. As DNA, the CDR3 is TGTGCCAGCAGCTCTTACAGGGGGCTAGGATATTCACCCCTCCACTTT. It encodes CASSSYRGLGYSPLHF. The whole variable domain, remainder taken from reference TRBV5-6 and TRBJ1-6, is DAGVTQSPTHLIKTRGQQVTLRCSPKSGHDTVSWYQQALGQGPQFIFQYYEEEERQRGNFPDRFSGHQFPNYSSELNVNALLLGDSALYLCASSSYRGLGYSPLHFGNGTRLTVT.

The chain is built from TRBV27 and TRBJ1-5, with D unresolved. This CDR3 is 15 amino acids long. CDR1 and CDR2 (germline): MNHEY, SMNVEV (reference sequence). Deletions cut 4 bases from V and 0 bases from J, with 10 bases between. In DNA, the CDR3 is TGTGCCAGCAGTTACAGCGGTGGTAGCAATCAGCCCCAGCATTTT. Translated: CASSYSGGSNQPQHF.

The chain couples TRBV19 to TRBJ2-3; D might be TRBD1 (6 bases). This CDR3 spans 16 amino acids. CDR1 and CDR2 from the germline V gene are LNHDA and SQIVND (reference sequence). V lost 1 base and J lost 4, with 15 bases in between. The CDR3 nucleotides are TGTGCCAGTAGTATAGGGGGGCCAGGACGACCAGATACGCAGTATTTT. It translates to CASSIGGPGRPDTQYF.

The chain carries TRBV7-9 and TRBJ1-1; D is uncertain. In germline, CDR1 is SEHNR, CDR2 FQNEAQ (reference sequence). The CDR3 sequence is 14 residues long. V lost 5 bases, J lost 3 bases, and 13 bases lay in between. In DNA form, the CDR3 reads TGTGCCAGCAGCCCGAGAATTCCCGACACTGAAGCTTTCTTT. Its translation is CASSPRIPDTEAFF.

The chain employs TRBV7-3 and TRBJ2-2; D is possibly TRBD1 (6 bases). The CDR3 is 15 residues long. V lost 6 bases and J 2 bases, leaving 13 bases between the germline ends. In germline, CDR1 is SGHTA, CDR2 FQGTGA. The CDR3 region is CASSSGATNTGELFF. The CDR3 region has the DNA TGTGCCAGCAGTTCAGGGGCCACAAACACCGGGGAGCTGTTTTTT.

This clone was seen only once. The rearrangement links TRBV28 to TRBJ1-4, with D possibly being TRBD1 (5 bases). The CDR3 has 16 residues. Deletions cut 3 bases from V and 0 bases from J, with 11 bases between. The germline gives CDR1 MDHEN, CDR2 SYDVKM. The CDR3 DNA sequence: TGTGCCAGCAGTTTTTTACAGGCCGCAACTAATGAAAAACTGTTTTTT. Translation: CASSFLQAATNEKLFF.

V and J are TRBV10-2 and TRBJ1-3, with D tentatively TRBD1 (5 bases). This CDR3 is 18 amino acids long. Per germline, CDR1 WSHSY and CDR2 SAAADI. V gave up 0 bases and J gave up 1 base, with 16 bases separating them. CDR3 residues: CASSESYGGGRSGNTIYF. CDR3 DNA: TGCGCCAGCAGTGAGTCATACGGGGGAGGTCGGTCTGGAAACACCATATATTTT.

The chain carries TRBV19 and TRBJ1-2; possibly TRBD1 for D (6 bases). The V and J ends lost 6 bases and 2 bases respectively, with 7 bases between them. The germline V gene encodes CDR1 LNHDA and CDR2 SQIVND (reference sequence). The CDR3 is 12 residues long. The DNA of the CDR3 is TGTGCCAGTAGGGACAGCAACTATGGCTACACCTTC. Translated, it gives CASRDSNYGYTF.

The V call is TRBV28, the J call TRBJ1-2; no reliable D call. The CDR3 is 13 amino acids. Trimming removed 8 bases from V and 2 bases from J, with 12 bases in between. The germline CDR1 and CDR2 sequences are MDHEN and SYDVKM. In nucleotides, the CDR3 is TGTGCCAGCCTTCCCACGGGGAACTATGGCTACACCTTC. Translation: CASLPTGNYGYTF.

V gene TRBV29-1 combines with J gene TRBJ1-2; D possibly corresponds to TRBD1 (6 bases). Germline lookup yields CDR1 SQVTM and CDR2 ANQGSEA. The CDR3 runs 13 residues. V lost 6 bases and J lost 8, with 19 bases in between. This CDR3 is CSVGGQGRTGYTF. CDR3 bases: TGCAGCGTGGGGGGGCAGGGCAGGACGGGCTACACCTTC. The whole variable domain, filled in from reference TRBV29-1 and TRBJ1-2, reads SAVISQKPSRDICQRGTSLTIQCQVDSQVTMMFWYRQQPGQSLTLIATANQGSEATYESGFVIDKFPISRPNLTFSTLTVSNMSPEDSSIYLCSVGGQGRTGYTFGSGTRLTVV.